This T cell receptor beta chain originates from a study of cytomegalovirus exposure and HLA in healthy donors. Losses at the gene ends were 1 base for V and 6 bases for J; bases not matched to a gene: 2. Germline V CDR1 and CDR2: SGHTA, FQGNSA. The CDR3 loop spans 14 amino acids. Repertoires were generated with immunoSEQ multiplex PCR, while TCRdb's copy carries only in-frame clones and drops some. The sample has 65,000 to 85,000 clones; roughly 94% are singletons. The clonotype comes from a woman aged 18-29 years in good health and CMV-seronegative. The chain has TRBV7-2 and TRBJ2-2, with 7 bases fitting TRBD1. Material for sequencing was PBMCs. For the CDR3, the DNA is TGTGCCAGCAGCTTAGGACAGGGTGCCGGGGAGCTGTTTTTT. It specifies CASSLGQGAGELFF. The complete variable domain, with remaining parts taken from reference TRBV7-2 and TRBJ2-2, reads GAGVSQSPSNKVTEKGKDVELRCDPISGHTALYWYRQSLGQGLEFLIYFQGNSAPDKSGLPSDRFSAERTGGSVSTLTIQRTQQEDSAVYLCASSLGQGAGELFFGEGSRLTVL.